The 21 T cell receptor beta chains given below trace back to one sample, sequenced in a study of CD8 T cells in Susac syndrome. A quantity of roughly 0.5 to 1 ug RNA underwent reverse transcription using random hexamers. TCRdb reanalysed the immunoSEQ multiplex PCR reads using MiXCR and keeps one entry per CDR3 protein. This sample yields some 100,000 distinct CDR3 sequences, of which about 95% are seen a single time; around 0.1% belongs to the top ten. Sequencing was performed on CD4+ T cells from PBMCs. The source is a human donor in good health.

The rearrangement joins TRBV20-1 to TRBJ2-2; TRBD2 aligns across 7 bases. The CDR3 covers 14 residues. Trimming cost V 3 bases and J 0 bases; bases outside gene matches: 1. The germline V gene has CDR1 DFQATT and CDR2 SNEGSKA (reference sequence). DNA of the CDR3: TGCAGTGCTAGTCGGGGGGCGAACACCGGGGAGCTGTTTTTT. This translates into CSASRGANTGELFF.

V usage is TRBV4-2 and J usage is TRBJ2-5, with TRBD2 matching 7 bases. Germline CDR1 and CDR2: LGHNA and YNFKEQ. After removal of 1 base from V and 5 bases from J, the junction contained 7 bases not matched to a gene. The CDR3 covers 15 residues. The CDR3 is CASSQGRLARETQYF. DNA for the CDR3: TGTGCCAGCAGCCAAGGTCGACTAGCTCGGGAGACCCAGTACTTC.

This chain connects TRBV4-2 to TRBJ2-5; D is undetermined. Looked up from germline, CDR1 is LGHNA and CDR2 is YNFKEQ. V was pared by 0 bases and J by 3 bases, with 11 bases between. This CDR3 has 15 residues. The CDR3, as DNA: TGTGCCAGCAGCCAAGATTTCCTGTTGAAAGAGACCCAGTACTTC. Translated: CASSQDFLLKETQYF.

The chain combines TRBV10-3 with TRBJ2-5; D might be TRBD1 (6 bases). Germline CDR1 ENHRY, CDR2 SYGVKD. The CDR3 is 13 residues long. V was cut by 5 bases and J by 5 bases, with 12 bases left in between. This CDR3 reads CAISTGIGETQYF. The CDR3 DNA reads TGTGCCATCAGTACAGGGATAGGGGAGACCCAGTACTTC.

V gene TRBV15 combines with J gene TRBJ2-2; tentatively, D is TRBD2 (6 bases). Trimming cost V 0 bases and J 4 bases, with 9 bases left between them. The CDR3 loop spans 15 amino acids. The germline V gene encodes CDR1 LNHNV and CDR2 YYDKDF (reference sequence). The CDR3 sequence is CATSRDRGVTGELFF. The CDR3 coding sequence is TGTGCCACCAGCAGAGATCGCGGGGTCACCGGGGAGCTGTTTTTT.

Written as DNA, the CDR3 is TGTGCCAGCAGTTTGGGAAACGGACGGCCAGATACGCAGTATTTT. This gives the protein CASSLGNGRPDTQYF. The chain has TRBV12-3 or TRBV12-4 and TRBJ2-3, with D hard to call. V was pared by 3 bases and J by 4 bases, with 14 bases between. This CDR3 has 15 amino acids.

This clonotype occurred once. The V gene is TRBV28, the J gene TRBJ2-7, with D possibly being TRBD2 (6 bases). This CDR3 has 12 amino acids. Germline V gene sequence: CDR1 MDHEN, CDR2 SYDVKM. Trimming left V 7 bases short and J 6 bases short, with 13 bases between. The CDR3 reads CASNLGGLEQYF. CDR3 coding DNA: TGTGCCAGCAACCTCGGAGGGCTCGAGCAGTACTTC. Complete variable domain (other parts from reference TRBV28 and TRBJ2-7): DVKVTQSSRYLVKRTGEKVFLECVQDMDHENMFWYRQDPGLGLRLIYFSYDVKMKEKGDIPEGYSVSREKKERFSLILESASTNQTSMYLCASNLGGLEQYFGPGTRLTVT.

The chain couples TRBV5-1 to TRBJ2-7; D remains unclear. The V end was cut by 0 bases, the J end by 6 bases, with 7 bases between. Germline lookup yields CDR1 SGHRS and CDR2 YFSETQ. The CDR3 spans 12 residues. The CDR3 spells CASSLVVGEQYF. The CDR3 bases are TGCGCCAGCAGCTTGGTTGTGGGCGAGCAGTACTTC.

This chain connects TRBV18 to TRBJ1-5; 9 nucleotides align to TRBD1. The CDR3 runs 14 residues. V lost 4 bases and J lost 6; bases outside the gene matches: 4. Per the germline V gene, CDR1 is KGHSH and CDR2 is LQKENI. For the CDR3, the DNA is TGTGCCAGCTCACGGGACAGGGACACTCAGCCCCAGCATTTT. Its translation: CASSRDRDTQPQHF.

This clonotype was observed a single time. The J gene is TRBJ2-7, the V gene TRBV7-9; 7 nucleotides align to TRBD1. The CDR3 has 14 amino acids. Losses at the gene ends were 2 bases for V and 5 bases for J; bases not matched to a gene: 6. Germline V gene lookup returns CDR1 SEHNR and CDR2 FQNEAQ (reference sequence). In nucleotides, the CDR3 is TGTGCCAGCAGCTTAACCGGGACAGCGGACGAGCAGTACTTC. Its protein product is CASSLTGTADEQYF.

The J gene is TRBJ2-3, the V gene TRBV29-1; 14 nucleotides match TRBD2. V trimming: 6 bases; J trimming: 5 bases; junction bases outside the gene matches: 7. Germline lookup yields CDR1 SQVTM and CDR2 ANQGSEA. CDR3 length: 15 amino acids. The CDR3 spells CSVTTSGRAKDTQYF. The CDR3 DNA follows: TGCAGCGTCACGACTAGCGGGAGGGCCAAAGATACGCAGTATTTT.

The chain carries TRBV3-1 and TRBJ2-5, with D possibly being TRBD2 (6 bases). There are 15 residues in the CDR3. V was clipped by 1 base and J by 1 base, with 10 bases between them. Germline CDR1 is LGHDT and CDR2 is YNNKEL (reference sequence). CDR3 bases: TGTGCCAGCAGCCAAGTAGTGGGACTCCAAGAGACCCAGTACTTC. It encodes CASSQVVGLQETQYF.

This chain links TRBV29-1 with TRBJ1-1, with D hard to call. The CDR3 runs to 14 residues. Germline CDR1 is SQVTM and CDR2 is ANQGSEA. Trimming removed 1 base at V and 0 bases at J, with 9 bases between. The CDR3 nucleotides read TGCAGCGTTGAAGTTGCAGGCCTGAACACTGAAGCTTTCTTT. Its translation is CSVEVAGLNTEAFF.

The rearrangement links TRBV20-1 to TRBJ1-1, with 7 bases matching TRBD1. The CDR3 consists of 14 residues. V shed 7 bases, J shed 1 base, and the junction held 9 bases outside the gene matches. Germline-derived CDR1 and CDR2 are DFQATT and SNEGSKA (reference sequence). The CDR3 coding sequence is TGCAGTGGAGACCGAGGGGGCAGGAACACTGAAGCTTTCTTT. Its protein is CSGDRGGRNTEAFF.

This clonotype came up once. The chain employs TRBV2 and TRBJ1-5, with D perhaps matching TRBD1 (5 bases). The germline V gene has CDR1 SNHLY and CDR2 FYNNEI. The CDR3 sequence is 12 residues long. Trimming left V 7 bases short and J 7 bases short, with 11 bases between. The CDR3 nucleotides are TGTGCCAGCAATGGGGCATCGCAGCCCCAGCATTTT. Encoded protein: CASNGASQPQHF.

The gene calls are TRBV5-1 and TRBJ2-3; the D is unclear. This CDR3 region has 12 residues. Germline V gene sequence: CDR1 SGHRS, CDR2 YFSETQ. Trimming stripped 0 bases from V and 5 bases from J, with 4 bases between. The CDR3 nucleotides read TGCGCCAGCAGCTTGGCCCAAGATACGCAGTATTTT. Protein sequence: CASSLAQDTQYF.

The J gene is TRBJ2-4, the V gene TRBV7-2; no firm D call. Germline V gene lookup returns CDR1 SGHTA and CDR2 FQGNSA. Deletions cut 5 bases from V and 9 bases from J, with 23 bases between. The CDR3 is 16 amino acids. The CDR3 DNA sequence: TGTGCCAGCAGCCCATCAAAGGGCGGCGAGCTTTTCATTCAGTACTTC. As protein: CASSPSKGGELFIQYF.

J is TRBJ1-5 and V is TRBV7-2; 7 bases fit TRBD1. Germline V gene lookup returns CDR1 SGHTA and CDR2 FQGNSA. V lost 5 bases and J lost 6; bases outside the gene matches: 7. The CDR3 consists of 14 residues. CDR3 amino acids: CASSLRQGGQPQHF. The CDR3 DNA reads TGTGCCAGCAGCCTACGACAGGGAGGTCAGCCCCAGCATTTT.

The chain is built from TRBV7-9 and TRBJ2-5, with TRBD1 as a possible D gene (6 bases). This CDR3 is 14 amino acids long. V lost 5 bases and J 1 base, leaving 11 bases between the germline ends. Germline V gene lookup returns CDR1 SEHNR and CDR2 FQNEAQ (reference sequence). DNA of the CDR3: TGTGCCAGCAGCGAACAGGGTGTCCAAGAGACCCAGTACTTC. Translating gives CASSEQGVQETQYF.

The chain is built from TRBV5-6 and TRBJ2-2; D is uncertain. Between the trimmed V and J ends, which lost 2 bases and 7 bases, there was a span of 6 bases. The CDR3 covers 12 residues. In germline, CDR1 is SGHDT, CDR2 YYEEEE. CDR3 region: CASSFFHGELFF. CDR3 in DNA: TGTGCCAGCAGCTTTTTCCACGGGGAGCTGTTTTTT.

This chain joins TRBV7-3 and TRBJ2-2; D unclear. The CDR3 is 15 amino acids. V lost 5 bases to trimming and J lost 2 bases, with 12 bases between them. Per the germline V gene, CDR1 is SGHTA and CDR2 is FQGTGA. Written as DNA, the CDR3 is TGTGCCAGCAGCCCCCGCGAGCACAACACCGGGGAGCTGTTTTTT. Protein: CASSPREHNTGELFF. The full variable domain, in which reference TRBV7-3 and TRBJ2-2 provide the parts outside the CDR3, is GAGVSQTPSNKVTEKGKYVELRCDPISGHTALYWYRQSLGQGPEFLIYFQGTGAADDSGLPNDRFFAVRPEGSVSTLKIQRTERGDSAVYLCASSPREHNTGELFFGEGSRLTVL.